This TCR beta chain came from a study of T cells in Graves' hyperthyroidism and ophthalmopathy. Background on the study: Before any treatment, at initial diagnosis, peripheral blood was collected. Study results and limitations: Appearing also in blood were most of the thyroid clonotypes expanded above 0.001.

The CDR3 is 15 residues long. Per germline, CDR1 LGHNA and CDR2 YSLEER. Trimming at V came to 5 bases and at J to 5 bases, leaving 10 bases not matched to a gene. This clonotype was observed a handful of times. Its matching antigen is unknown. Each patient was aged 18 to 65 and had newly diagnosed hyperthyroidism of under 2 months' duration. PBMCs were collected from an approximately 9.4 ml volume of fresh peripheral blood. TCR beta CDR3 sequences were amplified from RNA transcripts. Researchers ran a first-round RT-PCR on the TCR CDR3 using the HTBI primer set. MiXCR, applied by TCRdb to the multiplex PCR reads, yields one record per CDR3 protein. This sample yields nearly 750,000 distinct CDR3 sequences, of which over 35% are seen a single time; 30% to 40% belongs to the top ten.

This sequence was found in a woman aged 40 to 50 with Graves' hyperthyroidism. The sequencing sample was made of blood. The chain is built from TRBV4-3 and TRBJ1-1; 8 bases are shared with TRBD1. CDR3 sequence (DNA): TGCGCCAGCAGCTACAAGTACAGGGGGGAGACTGAAGCTTTCTTT. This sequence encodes CASSYKYRGETEAFF.